This T cell receptor beta chain came from a study of blood T cell repertoires in COVID-19. Study information: There were acute and convalescent COVID-19 samples, and they came from the United States, Italy and Spain. The analysed material was cDNA or gDNA that came from T cells, B-cell-depleted T cells, or PBMCs.

This CDR3 comprises 13 residues. Looked up from germline, CDR1 is KGHDR and CDR2 is SFDVKD. V lost 7 bases, J lost 8 bases, and 6 bases stayed unmatched. Under the authors' procedure: Amplification with reference gene primers provided the estimates of nucleated cell counts. Sequenced by immunoSEQ multiplex PCR; TCRdb stores in-frame clones only, minus some. For V, J and clone size, that table is used; D and trimming come from the DNA. The repertoire consists of about 210,000 clones, with over 75% occurring once and the leading ten covering 4% to 5.5%. The sample consisted of peripheral blood. This TCR was sampled from a woman aged 40 to 55 with acute or convalescent COVID-19. V is TRBV24-1 and J is TRBJ2-1; 8 bases line up with TRBD2. CDR3 region: CATRGLEFDEQFF. The CDR3 region has the DNA TGTGCCACCAGGGGACTAGAATTCGATGAGCAGTTCTTC.